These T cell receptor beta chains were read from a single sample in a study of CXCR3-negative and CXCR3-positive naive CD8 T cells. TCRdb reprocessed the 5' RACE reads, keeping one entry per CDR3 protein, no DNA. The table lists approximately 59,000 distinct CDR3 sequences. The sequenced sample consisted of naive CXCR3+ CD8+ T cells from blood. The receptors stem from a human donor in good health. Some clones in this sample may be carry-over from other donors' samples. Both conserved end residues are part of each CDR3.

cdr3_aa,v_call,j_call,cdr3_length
CASSPGGANEQFF,TRBV9,TRBJ2-1,13
CSAFSSSGGPAAHNEQFF,TRBV20-1,TRBJ2-1,18
CASSLLLAGSGELFF,TRBV7-2,TRBJ2-2,15
CASSPPHRGVQPQHF,TRBV28,TRBJ1-5,15
CASSQEHGTYPFEQYF,TRBV4-3,TRBJ2-7,16
CASSLVASPDTQYF,TRBV7-3,TRBJ2-3,14
CASSGGSGAYNEQFF,TRBV27,TRBJ2-1,15
CSVAGGVAVQYKSYNEQFF,TRBV29-1,TRBJ2-1,19
CSARDWGDETQYF,TRBV20-1,TRBJ2-5,13
CASRINRGQYYEQYF,TRBV27,TRBJ2-7,15
CAWSVQRDEQFF,TRBV30,TRBJ2-1,12
CSARSHRVYYEQYF,TRBV20-1,TRBJ2-7,14
CASSLGQGNEQFF,TRBV27,TRBJ2-1,13
CASSVGAESYEQYF,TRBV9,TRBJ2-7,14
CASSSGGEGRGFGYTF,TRBV7-9,TRBJ1-2,16
CASSQDLLAPSSYEKYF,TRBV4-3,TRBJ2-7,17
CSVRGGQDSYEQYF,TRBV20-1,TRBJ2-7,14
CASSIYIFYEQYF,TRBV19,TRBJ2-7,13
CASSLAGLGGANVLTF,TRBV7-6,TRBJ2-6,16
CASSLPGSYNEQFF,TRBV7-9,TRBJ2-1,14
CASSYSERLGAYNEQFF,TRBV6-5,TRBJ2-1,17
CASRSVGSGGELFF,TRBV6-2/TRBV6-3,TRBJ2-2,14
CASSIPGPHNEQFF,TRBV7-9,TRBJ2-1,14
CAGLDRLNEKLFF,TRBV28,TRBJ1-4,13
CASSTTPGLAGTDTQYF,TRBV7-9,TRBJ2-3,17
CASSLSLGTKTQYF,TRBV12-3/TRBV12-4,TRBJ2-5,14
CASSLWGAASEQYF,TRBV12-3/TRBV12-4,TRBJ2-7,14
CAWTQGVRGTEAFF,TRBV30,TRBJ1-1,14
CASNLYREHSGNTIYF,TRBV6-6,TRBJ1-3,16
CASSKAGTGLLESPLHF,TRBV7-9,TRBJ1-6,17
CASSFGQDYGYTF,TRBV27,TRBJ1-2,13
CASSSTIAGAQAISAQYF,TRBV7-9,TRBJ2-5,18
CASSSVTNRETYEQYF,TRBV19,TRBJ2-7,16